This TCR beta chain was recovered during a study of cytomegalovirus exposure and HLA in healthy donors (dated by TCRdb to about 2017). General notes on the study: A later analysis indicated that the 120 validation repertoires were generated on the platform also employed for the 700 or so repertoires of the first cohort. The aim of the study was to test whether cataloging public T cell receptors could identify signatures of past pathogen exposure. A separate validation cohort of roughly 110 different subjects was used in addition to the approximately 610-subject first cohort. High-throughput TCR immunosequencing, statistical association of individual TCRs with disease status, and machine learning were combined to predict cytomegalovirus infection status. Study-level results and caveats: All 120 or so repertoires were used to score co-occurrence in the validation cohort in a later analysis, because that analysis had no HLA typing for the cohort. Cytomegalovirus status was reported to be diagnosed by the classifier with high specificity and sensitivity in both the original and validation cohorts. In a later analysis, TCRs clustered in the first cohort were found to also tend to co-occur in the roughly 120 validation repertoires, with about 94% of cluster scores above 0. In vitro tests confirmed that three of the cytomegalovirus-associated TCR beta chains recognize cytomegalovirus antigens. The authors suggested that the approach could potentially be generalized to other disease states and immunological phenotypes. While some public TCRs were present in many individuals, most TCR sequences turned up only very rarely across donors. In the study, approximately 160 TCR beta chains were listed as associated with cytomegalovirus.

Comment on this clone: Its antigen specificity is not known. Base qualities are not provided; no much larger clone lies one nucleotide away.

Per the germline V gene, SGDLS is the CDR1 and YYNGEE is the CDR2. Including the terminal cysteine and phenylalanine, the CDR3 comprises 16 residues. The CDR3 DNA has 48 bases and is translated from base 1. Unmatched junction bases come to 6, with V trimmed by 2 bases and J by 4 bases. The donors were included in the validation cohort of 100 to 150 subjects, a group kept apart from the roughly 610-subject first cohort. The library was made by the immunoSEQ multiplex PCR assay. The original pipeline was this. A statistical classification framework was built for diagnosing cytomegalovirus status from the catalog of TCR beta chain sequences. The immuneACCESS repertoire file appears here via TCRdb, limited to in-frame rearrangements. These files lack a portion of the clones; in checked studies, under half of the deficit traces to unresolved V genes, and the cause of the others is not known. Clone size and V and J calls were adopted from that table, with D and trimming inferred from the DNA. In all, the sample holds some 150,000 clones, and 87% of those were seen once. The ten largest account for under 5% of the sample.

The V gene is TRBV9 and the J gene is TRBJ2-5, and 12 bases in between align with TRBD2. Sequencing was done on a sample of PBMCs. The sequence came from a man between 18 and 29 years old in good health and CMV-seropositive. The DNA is TGTGCCAGCAGCGTGGCTAGCGGGGGGGCCTTAGAGACCCAGTACTTC. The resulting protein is CASSVASGGALETQYF.